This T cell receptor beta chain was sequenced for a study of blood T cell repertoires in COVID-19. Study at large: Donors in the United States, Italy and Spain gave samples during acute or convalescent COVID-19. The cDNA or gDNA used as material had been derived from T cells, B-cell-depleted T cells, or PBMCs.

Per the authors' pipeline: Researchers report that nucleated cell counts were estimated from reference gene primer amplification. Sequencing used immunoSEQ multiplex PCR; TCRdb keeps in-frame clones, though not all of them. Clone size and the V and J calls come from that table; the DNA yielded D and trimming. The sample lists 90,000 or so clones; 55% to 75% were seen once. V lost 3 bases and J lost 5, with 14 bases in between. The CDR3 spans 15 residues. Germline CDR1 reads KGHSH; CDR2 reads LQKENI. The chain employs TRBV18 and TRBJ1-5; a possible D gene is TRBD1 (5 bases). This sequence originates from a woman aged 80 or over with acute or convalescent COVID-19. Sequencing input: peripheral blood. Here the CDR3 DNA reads TGTGCCAGCTCACCCCGGGACTCACAGGATCAGCCCCAGCATTTT. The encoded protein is CASSPRDSQDQPQHF.